Below are 25 T cell receptor beta chains sequenced from a single sample in a study of T cells after yellow fever vaccination. TCRdb redid the calling of the 5' RACE reads with MiXCR, one entry per CDR3 protein. Of hundreds of thousands of distinct CDR3 sequences listed, less than 20% are singletons. The specimen was PBMCs, collected about 5 days after the first yellow fever vaccination. Receptors originate from a young man who received the YFV17D yellow fever vaccine.

This clonotype appeared a few times. The chain links TRBV7-3 to TRBJ2-1, with 10 bases identical to TRBD1. Germline V gives CDR1 SGHTA, CDR2 FQGTGA. The CDR3 is made up of 14 amino acids. J gave up 8 bases and V 3 bases, and 4 bases lay outside the gene matches. CDR3 bases: TGTGCCAGCAGCTTCGGGACAGGGGTGTATGAGCAGTTCTTC. Protein sequence: CASSFGTGVYEQFF.

This chain joins TRBV5-1 and TRBJ1-4; D is perhaps TRBD1 (5 bases). Trimming removed 0 bases from V and 4 bases from J, with 10 bases in between. The CDR3 runs to 15 residues. Per the germline V gene, CDR1 is SGHRS and CDR2 is YFSETQ. CDR3 bases: TGCGCCAGCAGCTTGGGGACATTCCTTAATGAAAAACTGTTTTTT. Its protein is CASSLGTFLNEKLFF.

This clonotype turned up a few times. This chain joins TRBV5-1 and TRBJ2-5, with TRBD1 matching over 7 bases. The CDR3 loop spans 14 amino acids. The germline V gene has CDR1 SGHRS and CDR2 YFSETQ. The J segment lost 4 bases and the V segment lost 6 bases, leaving 9 bases of the junction unmatched. The CDR3 region is CASTGAGTAETQYF. The CDR3 bases are TGCGCCAGCACAGGAGCCGGGACAGCAGAGACCCAGTACTTC. Based on the CDR3 plus reference TRBV5-1 and TRBJ2-5, the full variable domain is KAGVTQTPRYLIKTRGQQVTLSCSPISGHRSVSWYQQTPGQGLQFLFEYFSETQRNKGNFPGRFSGRQFSNSRSEMNVSTLELGDSALYLCASTGAGTAETQYFGPGTRLLVL.

The rearrangement uses TRBV6-4 and TRBJ1-1; D is undetermined. The CDR3 totals 14 residues. CDR1 MRHNA and CDR2 SNTAGT come from the germline V gene. Between the trimmed V and J ends, which lost 2 bases and 4 bases, there was a span of 11 bases. CDR3 amino acids: CASSDGKEGTEAFF. CDR3 DNA sequence: TGTGCCAGCAGTGACGGGAAGGAAGGCACTGAAGCTTTCTTT.

This chain connects TRBV4-2 to TRBJ1-1; TRBD1 aligns across 11 bases. This CDR3 is 14 amino acids long. Looked up from germline, CDR1 is LGHNA and CDR2 is YNFKEQ. V lost 5 bases and J lost 9; bases outside the gene matches: 8. CDR3 protein: CASSRGQGAGKAFF. CDR3 in DNA: TGTGCCAGCAGCAGAGGACAGGGGGCGGGGAAAGCTTTCTTT.

This chain joins TRBV5-1 and TRBJ2-7; a possible D gene is TRBD1 (6 bases). The germline gives CDR1 SGHRS, CDR2 YFSETQ. This CDR3 is 13 amino acids long. Trimming pared 0 bases from V and 5 bases from J, leaving 9 bases between. As DNA, the CDR3 is TGCGCCAGCAGCTTGGACAGGGATGACGAGCAGTACTTC. Its translation: CASSLDRDDEQYF.

This chain links TRBV12-3 or TRBV12-4 with TRBJ2-3; TRBD2 matches 14 bases. V shed 7 bases and J 5 bases; nucleotides not matched to a gene: 8. The CDR3 runs 16 residues. CDR3: CASIEGLAGDIDTQYF. The CDR3 DNA is TGTGCCAGCATCGAGGGACTAGCGGGGGATATAGATACGCAGTATTTT.

This clonotype was observed a few times. CDR3 DNA sequence: TGTGCCAGCAGCTCCCGGACGGCCAATCAGCCCCAGCATTTT. It yields the protein CASSSRTANQPQHF. The chain uses TRBV5-8 and TRBJ1-5; D not certain. Germline V lookup: CDR1 SGHTS, CDR2 YDEGEE. V dropped 3 bases and J dropped 3 bases, with 10 bases sitting between them. This CDR3 has 14 amino acids.

This clonotype was recorded a few times. The chain combines TRBV6-1 with TRBJ1-3; 8 nucleotides line up with TRBD1. This CDR3 region has 14 residues. V was clipped by 6 bases and J by 3 bases; unmatched bases: 4. CDR1 is MNHNS, CDR2 SASEGT, per germline. The CDR3 DNA sequence: TGTGCCAGCAGGAGACAGGGGTATGGAAACACCATATATTTT. This encodes CASRRQGYGNTIYF.

The chain uses TRBV7-3 and TRBJ2-2; no clear D. Per the germline V gene, CDR1 is SGHTA and CDR2 is FQGTGA. The CDR3 runs to 13 residues. V shed 2 bases and J shed 7 bases, with 8 bases lying between them. CDR3 amino acids: CASSLFAGGELFF. CDR3 DNA: TGTGCCAGCAGCTTATTCGCTGGCGGGGAGCTGTTTTTT.

This clonotype came up a few times. The rearrangement joins TRBV6-1 to TRBJ2-3, with 7 bases that match TRBD2. V shed 2 bases and J 2 bases; nucleotides not matched to a gene: 1. The CDR3 spans 14 residues. Looked up from germline, CDR1 is MNHNS and CDR2 is SASEGT. CDR3 sequence: CASSESGTTDTQYF. CDR3 DNA: TGTGCCAGCAGTGAAAGCGGGACCACAGATACGCAGTATTTT.

This clonotype was detected many times. The chain is built from TRBV5-6 and TRBJ2-3; possibly TRBD2 for D (5 bases). The CDR3 has 15 residues. Per germline, CDR1 SGHDT and CDR2 YYEEEE. The V gene lost 2 bases and the J gene lost 2 bases, with 12 bases spanning the gap. This chain's CDR3 is CASSFTGILTDTQYF. The CDR3 DNA follows: TGTGCCAGCAGCTTCACCGGGATTCTCACAGATACGCAGTATTTT.

This chain connects TRBV7-9 to TRBJ1-1; 9 nucleotides agree with TRBD1. The CDR3 length is 15 residues. Trimming took 3 bases from V and 4 from J; bases not matched to a gene: 6. Germline V gene sequence: CDR1 SEHNR, CDR2 FQNEAQ (reference sequence). The CDR3 loop is CASSLETGGTTEAFF. The CDR3 coding sequence is TGTGCCAGCAGCTTGGAGACAGGGGGGACCACTGAAGCTTTCTTT.

This clonotype was counted only a few times. This chain connects TRBV12-3 or TRBV12-4 to TRBJ1-5; 9 bases agree with TRBD1. With V trimmed by 2 bases and J by 2 bases, 7 bases remained unmatched. The length of the CDR3 is 17 residues. The CDR3 reads CASSLRPDRGRNQPQHF. CDR3 bases: TGTGCCAGCAGTTTAAGACCGGACAGGGGTCGCAATCAGCCCCAGCATTTT.

This clonotype was picked up a small number of times. The junction departs from the called germline gene at one end, perhaps through a read error. This chain uses TRBV28 with TRBJ2-5; D might be TRBD1 or TRBD2, each matching 5 bases. This CDR3 has 10 residues. In germline, CDR1 is MDHEN, CDR2 SYDVKM. CDR3 nucleotides: TGTGCCAGCAGGGGGACCGTAGTAAGCTTC. This gives the protein CASRGTVVSF.

The chain carries TRBV19 and TRBJ2-1, with D possibly being TRBD2 (5 bases). V lost 2 bases and J 4 bases, leaving 18 bases between the germline ends. The germline gives CDR1 LNHDA, CDR2 SQIVND (reference sequence). CDR3 length: 17 amino acids. CDR3 sequence reads: CASSIPTRAPGYNEQFF. The CDR3 DNA reads TGTGCCAGTAGTATACCGACGAGGGCCCCTGGGTACAATGAGCAGTTCTTC.

This clonotype was seen a handful of times. The chain combines TRBV5-1 with TRBJ2-7, with D perhaps TRBD1 (6 bases). Per germline, CDR1 SGHRS and CDR2 YFSETQ. CDR3 size: 14 residues. V lost 5 bases and J 5 bases, leaving 17 bases between the germline ends. CDR3 region: CASRSLQGGNEQYF. The CDR3, as DNA: TGCGCCAGCAGATCACTACAGGGCGGCAACGAGCAGTACTTC.

The chain links TRBV7-2 to TRBJ1-5; D perhaps matches TRBD1 (5 bases). The length of the CDR3 is 16 residues. Germline V gives CDR1 SGHTA, CDR2 FQGNSA. The germline V and J ends were trimmed by 4 bases and 5 bases, with 18 bases remaining between them. The CDR3 is CASSSQGQGRYQPQHF. The CDR3 DNA reads TGTGCCAGCAGCTCCCAGGGTCAGGGCAGGTATCAGCCCCAGCATTTT. Drawing the rest from reference TRBV7-2 and TRBJ1-5, the complete variable domain is GAGVSQSPSNKVTEKGKDVELRCDPISGHTALYWYRQSLGQGLEFLIYFQGNSAPDKSGLPSDRFSAERTGGSVSTLTIQRTQQEDSAVYLCASSSQGQGRYQPQHFGDGTRLSIL.

This clonotype has just a few counts. V is TRBV11-2 and J is TRBJ2-5; D remains unclear. The germline CDR1 and CDR2 sequences are SGHAT and FQNNGV. The V end was cut by 6 bases, the J end by 5 bases, with 19 bases between. There are 15 residues in the CDR3. The CDR3 region is CASSVSSGPWETQYF. The CDR3 nucleotides read TGTGCCAGCAGTGTGTCTTCGGGTCCGTGGGAGACCCAGTACTTC.

This clonotype came up a few times. The chain couples TRBV9 to TRBJ2-7; D might be TRBD2 (5 bases). CDR1 and CDR2 (germline): SGDLS, YYNGEE. Trimming shortened V by 4 bases and J by 6 bases, and 20 bases separated the two germline ends. The CDR3 runs to 15 residues. The CDR3 DNA reads as TGTGCCAGCAGCCCTAACGGGGTGGGTACTAGCGAGCAGTACTTC. Its translation is CASSPNGVGTSEQYF.

The CDR3 region has the DNA TGCAGTGCTAGTAGCAATGAGCAGTTCTTC. This codes for CSASSNEQFF. The chain links TRBV20-1 to TRBJ2-1, with no clear D. V was pared by 3 bases and J by 6 bases, with 3 bases between. Germline lookup yields CDR1 DFQATT and CDR2 SNEGSKA (reference sequence). This CDR3 region has 10 residues.

V usage is TRBV2 and J usage is TRBJ2-2; no firm D call. Germline loops: CDR1 SNHLY, CDR2 FYNNEI. The V end was cut by 7 bases, the J end by 1 base, with 7 bases between. CDR3 length: 13 amino acids. Here the CDR3 reads CASNMRNTGELFF. The CDR3 DNA reads as TGTGCCAGCAATATGAGGAACACCGGGGAGCTGTTTTTT. The whole variable domain, filled in from reference TRBV2 and TRBJ2-2, reads EPEVTQTPSHQVTQMGQEVILRCVPISNHLYFYWYRQILGQKVEFLVSFYNNEISEKSEIFDDQFSVERPDGSNFTLKIRSTKLEDSAMYFCASNMRNTGELFFGEGSRLTVL.

This clonotype has just a few counts. In DNA form, the CDR3 reads TGTGCCAGCTTGTCCCTGGGGGGTTCACCCCTCCACTTT. Translated: CASLSLGGSPLHF. This chain connects TRBV27 to TRBJ1-6, with D possibly being TRBD1 (5 bases). Between the trimmed V and J ends, which lost 8 bases and 9 bases, there was a span of 14 bases. This CDR3 is built from 13 residues. CDR1 and CDR2 (germline): MNHEY, SMNVEV (reference sequence).

V usage is TRBV7-9 and J usage is TRBJ1-4, with 9 bases that match TRBD1. Germline V gene data show CDR1 as SEHNR and CDR2 as FQNEAQ (reference sequence). This CDR3 is built from 16 residues. Losses at the gene ends were 6 bases for V and 4 bases for J; bases not matched to a gene: 9. CDR3 DNA: TGTGCCAGCAGTGGGACAGGGTCCTCCCGTAATGAAAAACTGTTTTTT. Its protein is CASSGTGSSRNEKLFF.

V usage is TRBV28 and J usage is TRBJ2-3, with TRBD2 as a possible D gene (7 bases). The CDR3 contains 16 residues. Per germline, CDR1 MDHEN and CDR2 SYDVKM. Trimming pared 6 bases from V and 2 bases from J, leaving 18 bases between. CDR3 DNA sequence: TGTGCCAGCAGAACAGGGAGGCGGGGGACCACAGATACGCAGTATTTT. This translates into CASRTGRRGTTDTQYF.